This T cell receptor (beta chain) was recorded in a study of OX40 agonist ivuxolimab in advanced cancers. Study as a whole: Partial responses occurred in Three dose-escalation patients, one with hepatocellular carcinoma and two with cutaneous melanoma.

Profiling relied on immunoSEQ multiplex PCR, and the TCRdb table lists in-frame clones only, not all of them. Of roughly 120,000 clones in the sample, around 93% were seen once. Per germline, CDR1 SGHRS and CDR2 YFSETQ. The V segment lost 3 bases and the J segment 3 bases; nucleotides outside the gene matches: 9. The CDR3 totals 16 residues. The chain joins TRBV5-1 to TRBJ2-3; 8 bases agree with TRBD2. The sequence came from an adult with an advanced solid tumor such as melanoma, head and neck, liver or kidney cancer. This specimen consisted of CD4+ or CD8+ T cells sorted from blood, obtained in a trial of the OX40 agonist ivuxolimab. The CDR3 spells CASSSGRAAVTDTQYF. The CDR3 DNA reads TGCGCCAGCAGCTCCGGGAGGGCCGCGGTGACAGATACGCAGTATTTT. The entire variable domain, with the rest obtained from reference TRBV5-1 and TRBJ2-3, is as follows: KAGVTQTPRYLIKTRGQQVTLSCSPISGHRSVSWYQQTPGQGLQFLFEYFSETQRNKGNFPGRFSGRQFSNSRSEMNVSTLELGDSALYLCASSSGRAAVTDTQYFGPGTRLTVL.